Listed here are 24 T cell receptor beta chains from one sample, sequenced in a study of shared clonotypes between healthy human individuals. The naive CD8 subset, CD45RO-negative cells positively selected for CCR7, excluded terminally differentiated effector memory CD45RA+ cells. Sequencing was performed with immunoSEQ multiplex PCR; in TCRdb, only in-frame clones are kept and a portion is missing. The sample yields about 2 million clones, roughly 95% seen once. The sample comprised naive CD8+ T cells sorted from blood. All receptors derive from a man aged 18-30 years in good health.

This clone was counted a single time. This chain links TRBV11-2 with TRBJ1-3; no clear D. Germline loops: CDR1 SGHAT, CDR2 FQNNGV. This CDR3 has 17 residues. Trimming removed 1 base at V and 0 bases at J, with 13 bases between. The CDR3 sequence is CASSLVVRPNSGNTIYF. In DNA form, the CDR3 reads TGTGCCAGCAGCTTAGTGGTCAGGCCCAACTCTGGAAACACCATATATTTT.

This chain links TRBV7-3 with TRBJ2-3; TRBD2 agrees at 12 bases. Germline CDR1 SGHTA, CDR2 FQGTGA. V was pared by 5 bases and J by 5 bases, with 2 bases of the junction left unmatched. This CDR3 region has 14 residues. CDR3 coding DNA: TGTGCCAGCAGCCTAGCGGGGGGGATAGATACGCAGTATTTT. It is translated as CASSLAGGIDTQYF.

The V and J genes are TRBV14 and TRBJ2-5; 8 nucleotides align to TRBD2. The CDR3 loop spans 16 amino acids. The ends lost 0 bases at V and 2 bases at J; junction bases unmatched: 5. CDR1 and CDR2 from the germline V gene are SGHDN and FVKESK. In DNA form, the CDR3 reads TGTGCCAGCAGCCAAGAGGGTAGCGGGGTTCAAGAGACCCAGTACTTC. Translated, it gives CASSQEGSGVQETQYF.

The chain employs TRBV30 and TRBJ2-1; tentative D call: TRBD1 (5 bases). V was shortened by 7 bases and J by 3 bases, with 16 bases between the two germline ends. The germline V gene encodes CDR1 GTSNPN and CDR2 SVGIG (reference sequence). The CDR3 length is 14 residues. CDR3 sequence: CAFREGESYNEQFF. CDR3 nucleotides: TGTGCCTTCAGGGAAGGTGAAAGCTACAATGAGCAGTTCTTC.

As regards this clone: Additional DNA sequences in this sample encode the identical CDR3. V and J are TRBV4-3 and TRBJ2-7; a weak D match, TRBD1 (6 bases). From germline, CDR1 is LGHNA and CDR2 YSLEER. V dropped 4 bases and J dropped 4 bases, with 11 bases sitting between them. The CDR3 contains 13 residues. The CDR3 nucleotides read TGCGCCAGCAGCCCTGGGACAAATTACGAGCAGTACTTC. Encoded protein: CASSPGTNYEQYF.

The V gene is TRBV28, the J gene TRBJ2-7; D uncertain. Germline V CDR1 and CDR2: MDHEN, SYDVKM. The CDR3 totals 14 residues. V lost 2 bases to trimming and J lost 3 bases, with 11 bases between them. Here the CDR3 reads CASSLNNLYYEQYF. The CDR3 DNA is TGTGCCAGCAGTTTAAATAACCTATACTACGAGCAGTACTTC.

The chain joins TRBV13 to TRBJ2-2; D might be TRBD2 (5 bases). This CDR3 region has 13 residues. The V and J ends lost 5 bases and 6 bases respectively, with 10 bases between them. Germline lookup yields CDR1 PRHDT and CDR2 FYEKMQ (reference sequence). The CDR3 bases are TGTGCCAGCAGCCCCAACGGGGCCGGGGAGCTGTTTTTT. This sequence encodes CASSPNGAGELFF.

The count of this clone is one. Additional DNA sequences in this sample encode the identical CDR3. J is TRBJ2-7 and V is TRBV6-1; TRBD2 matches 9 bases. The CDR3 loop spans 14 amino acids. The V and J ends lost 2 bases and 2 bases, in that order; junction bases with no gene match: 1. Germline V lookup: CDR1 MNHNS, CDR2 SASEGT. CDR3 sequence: CASSELAGTYEQYF. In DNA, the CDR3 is TGTGCCAGCAGTGAACTAGCGGGGACCTACGAGCAGTACTTC.

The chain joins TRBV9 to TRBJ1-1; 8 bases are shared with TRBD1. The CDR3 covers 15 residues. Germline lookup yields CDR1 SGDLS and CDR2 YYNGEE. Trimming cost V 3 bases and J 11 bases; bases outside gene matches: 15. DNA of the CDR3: TGTGCCAGCAGCGCAACGGGACAGGCTGGTGTTGGCGCTTTCTTT. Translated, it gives CASSATGQAGVGAFF.

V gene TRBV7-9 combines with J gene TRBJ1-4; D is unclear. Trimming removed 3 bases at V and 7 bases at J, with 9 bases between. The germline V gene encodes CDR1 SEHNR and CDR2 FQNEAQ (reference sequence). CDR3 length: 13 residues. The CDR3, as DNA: TGTGCCAGCAGCTTTGAAGGCCCTGAAAAACTGTTTTTT. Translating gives CASSFEGPEKLFF.

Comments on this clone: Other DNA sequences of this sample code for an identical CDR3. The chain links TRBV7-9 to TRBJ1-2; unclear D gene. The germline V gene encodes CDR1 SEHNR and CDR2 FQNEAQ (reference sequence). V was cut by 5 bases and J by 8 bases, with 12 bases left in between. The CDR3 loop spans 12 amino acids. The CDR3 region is CASSISGGGYTF. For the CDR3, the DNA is TGTGCCAGCAGCATTAGTGGCGGGGGCTACACCTTC.

CDR3 region: CAWTYLTEAFF. In nucleotides, the CDR3 is TGTGCCTGGACATACTTGACCGAAGCTTTCTTT. V usage is TRBV30 and J usage is TRBJ1-1; unclear D gene. Trimming removed 4 bases from V and 8 bases from J, with 11 bases in between. The CDR3 runs to 11 residues. Germline V gene sequence: CDR1 GTSNPN, CDR2 SVGIG (reference sequence). The complete variable domain, with remaining parts taken from reference TRBV30 and TRBJ1-1, reads SQTIHQWPATLVQPVGSPLSLECTVEGTSNPNLYWYRQAAGRGLQLLFYSVGIGQISSEVPQNLSASRPQDRQFILSSKKLLLSDSGFYLCAWTYLTEAFFGQGTRLTVV.

As DNA, the CDR3 is TGTGCCAGCAGTTACTCGATTATGGACAGGGAGCTGTTTTTT. It encodes CASSYSIMDRELFF. The chain uses TRBV6-5 and TRBJ2-2, with D perhaps TRBD1 (5 bases). V shed 0 bases and J shed 9 bases, with 11 bases lying between them. Looked up from germline, CDR1 is MNHEY and CDR2 is SVGAGI. The CDR3 has 14 amino acids.

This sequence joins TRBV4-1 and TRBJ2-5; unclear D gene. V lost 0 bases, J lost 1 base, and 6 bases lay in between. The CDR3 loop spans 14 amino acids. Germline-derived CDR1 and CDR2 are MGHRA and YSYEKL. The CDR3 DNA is TGCGCCAGCAGCCAAGACAGGTCCCAAGAGACCCAGTACTTC. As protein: CASSQDRSQETQYF.

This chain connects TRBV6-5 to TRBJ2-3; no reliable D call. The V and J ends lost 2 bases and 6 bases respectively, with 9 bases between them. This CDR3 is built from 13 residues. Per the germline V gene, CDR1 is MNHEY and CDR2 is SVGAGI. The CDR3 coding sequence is TGTGCCAGCAGTTACGCGCATGAGGATACGCAGTATTTT. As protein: CASSYAHEDTQYF.

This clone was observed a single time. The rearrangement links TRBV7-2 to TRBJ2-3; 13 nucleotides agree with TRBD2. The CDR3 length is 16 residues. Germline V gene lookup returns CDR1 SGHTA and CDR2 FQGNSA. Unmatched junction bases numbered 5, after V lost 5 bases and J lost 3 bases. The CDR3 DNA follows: TGTGCCAGCAGCCCGGGGACTAGCGGGGCAACAGATACGCAGTATTTT. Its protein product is CASSPGTSGATDTQYF.

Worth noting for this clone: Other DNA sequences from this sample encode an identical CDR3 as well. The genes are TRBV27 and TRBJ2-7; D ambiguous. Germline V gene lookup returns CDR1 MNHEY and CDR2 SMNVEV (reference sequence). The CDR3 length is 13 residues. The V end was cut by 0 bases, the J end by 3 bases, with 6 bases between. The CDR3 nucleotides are TGTGCCAGCAGTTTATCGGGTGGCTACGAGCAGTACTTC. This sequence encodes CASSLSGGYEQYF.

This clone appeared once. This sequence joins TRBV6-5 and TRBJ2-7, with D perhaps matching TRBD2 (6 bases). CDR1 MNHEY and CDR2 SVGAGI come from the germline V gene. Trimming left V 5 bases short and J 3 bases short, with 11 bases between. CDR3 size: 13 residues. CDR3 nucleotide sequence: TGTGCCAGCAGTGCTAGCGAGGGCTACGAGCAGTACTTC. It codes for CASSASEGYEQYF.

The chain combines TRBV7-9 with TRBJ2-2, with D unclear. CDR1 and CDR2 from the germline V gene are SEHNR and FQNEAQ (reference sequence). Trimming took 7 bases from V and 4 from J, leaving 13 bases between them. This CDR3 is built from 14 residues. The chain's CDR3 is CASNPVPGTGELFF. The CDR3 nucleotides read TGTGCCAGCAATCCAGTCCCCGGCACCGGGGAGCTGTTTTTT.

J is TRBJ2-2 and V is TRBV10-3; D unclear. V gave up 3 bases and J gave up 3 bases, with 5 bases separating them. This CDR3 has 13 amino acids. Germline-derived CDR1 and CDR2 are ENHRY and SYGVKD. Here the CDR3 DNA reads TGTGCCATCAGTGACGGGTACACCGGGGAGCTGTTTTTT. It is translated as CAISDGYTGELFF.

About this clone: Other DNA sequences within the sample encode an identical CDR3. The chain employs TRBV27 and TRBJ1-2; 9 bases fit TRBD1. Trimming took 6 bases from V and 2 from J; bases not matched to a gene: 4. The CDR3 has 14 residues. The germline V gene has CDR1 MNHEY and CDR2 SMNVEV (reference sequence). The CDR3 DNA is TGTGCCAGCAGCCCTACAGGGGGCAACTATGGCTACACCTTC. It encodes CASSPTGGNYGYTF.

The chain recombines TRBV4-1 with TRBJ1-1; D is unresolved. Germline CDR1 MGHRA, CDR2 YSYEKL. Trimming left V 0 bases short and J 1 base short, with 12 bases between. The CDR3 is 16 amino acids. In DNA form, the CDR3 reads TGCGCCAGCAGCCAAGATCCTTCCCTCGGGAACACTGAAGCTTTCTTT. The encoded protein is CASSQDPSLGNTEAFF.

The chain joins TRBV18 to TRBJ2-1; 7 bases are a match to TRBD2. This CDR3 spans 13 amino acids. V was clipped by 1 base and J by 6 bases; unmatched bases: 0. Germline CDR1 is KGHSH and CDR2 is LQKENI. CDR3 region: CASSPLAGNEQFF. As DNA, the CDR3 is TGTGCCAGCTCACCACTAGCGGGCAATGAGCAGTTCTTC.

The CDR3 spells CAWSVLSNYGYTF. The CDR3 DNA reads as TGTGCCTGGAGTGTCTTATCTAACTATGGCTACACCTTC. The gene calls are TRBV30 and TRBJ1-2; D uncertain. Germline CDR1 GTSNPN, CDR2 SVGIG (reference sequence). V was clipped by 0 bases and J by 0 bases, with 5 bases between them. The CDR3 sequence is 13 residues long.